Listed below are T cell receptor beta chains from one sample, sequenced in a study of T cell responses to AZD1222 COVID-19 vaccine. Here immunoSEQ multiplex PCR was the method, and the copy in TCRdb shows in-frame clones only, minus some. The sample has approximately 190,000 clones, under 95% seen once. Material: peripheral blood, obtained on day 0 of AZD1222 vaccination. The origin of the receptors is an adult in good health. CDR3s include the opening cysteine and the closing phenylalanine or tryptophan. The D gene is left open where the match is weak. Clone size is given for some rows only: seen once, a few or many times, or a class if the clone is expanded.

j_gene: TRBJ1-6; abundance: NA; v_gene: TRBV9; d_gene: TRBD1; CDR3nt: TGTGCCAGCAGCGTGTTTCAGGGACAGGGAAATTCACCCCTCCACTTT; CDR3aa: CASSVFQGQGNSPLHF
j_gene: TRBJ2-3; abundance: NA; v_gene: TRBV5-5; d_gene: NA; CDR3nt: TGTGCCAGCAGCTTGGTGGTTGGCCAGGTAGCGACAGATACGCAGTATTTT; CDR3aa: CASSLVVGQVATDTQYF
j_gene: TRBJ1-1; abundance: NA; v_gene: TRBV29-1; d_gene: NA; CDR3nt: TGCAGCGTTCGTGCGGGGGATACTGAAGCTTTCTTT; CDR3aa: CSVRAGDTEAFF
j_gene: TRBJ2-7; abundance: NA; v_gene: TRBV28; d_gene: TRBD2; CDR3nt: TGTGCCAGCAGAACGGGAGGGGAGATCCCCTACGAGCAGTACTTC; CDR3aa: CASRTGGEIPYEQYF
j_gene: TRBJ1-4; abundance: once; v_gene: TRBV2; d_gene: TRBD1; CDR3nt: TGTGCCAGCAGCGCGGACAGGACAACTAATGAAAAACTGTTTTTT; CDR3aa: CASSADRTTNEKLFF
j_gene: TRBJ2-2; abundance: NA; v_gene: TRBV5-1; d_gene: NA; CDR3nt: TGCGCCAGCAGCGGGACTGGGGGATCCGGGGAGCTGTTTTTT; CDR3aa: CASSGTGGSGELFF
j_gene: TRBJ1-5; abundance: once; v_gene: TRBV19; d_gene: NA; CDR3nt: TGTGCCAGTAGCCACCCAGGGTCGGGGAATCAGCCCCAGCATTTT; CDR3aa: CASSHPGSGNQPQHF
j_gene: TRBJ1-2; abundance: NA; v_gene: TRBV19; d_gene: NA; CDR3nt: TGTGCCAGTAGTATCGAGGGGTCCTATGGCTACACCTTC; CDR3aa: CASSIEGSYGYTF
j_gene: TRBJ2-4; abundance: NA; v_gene: TRBV29-1; d_gene: NA; CDR3nt: TGCAGCGCTTCCATAGCCAAAAACATTCAGTACTTC; CDR3aa: CSASIAKNIQYF
j_gene: TRBJ2-7; abundance: NA; v_gene: TRBV5-1; d_gene: TRBD1; CDR3nt: TGCGCCAGCAGCATAAACAGGGACTGGACAGGGTCCTACGAGCAGTACTTC; CDR3aa: CASSINRDWTGSYEQYF
j_gene: TRBJ1-4; abundance: NA; v_gene: TRBV5-6; d_gene: NA; CDR3nt: TGTGCCAGCAGCTTGCGGGTATTGAATGAAAAACTGTTTTTT; CDR3aa: CASSLRVLNEKLFF
j_gene: TRBJ2-2; abundance: NA; v_gene: TRBV4-3; d_gene: NA; CDR3nt: TGCGCCAGCAGCCAAGATACCACAGTATACACCGGGGAGCTGTTTTTT; CDR3aa: CASSQDTTVYTGELFF
j_gene: TRBJ1-6; abundance: NA; v_gene: TRBV2; d_gene: TRBD1; CDR3nt: TGTGCCAGCAGTGCCCGGACAGGGGGACTCTCACCCCTCCACTTT; CDR3aa: CASSARTGGLSPLHF
j_gene: TRBJ2-7; abundance: few; v_gene: TRBV6-6; d_gene: NA; CDR3nt: TGTGCCAGCAGTTACTCGCAGGGCACGTACGAGCAGTACTTC; CDR3aa: CASSYSQGTYEQYF
j_gene: TRBJ2-7; abundance: NA; v_gene: TRBV19; d_gene: TRBD2; CDR3nt: TGTGCCAGTAGTATAGGGCGGAGGACTAGCGGCTCCTACGAGCAGTACTTC; CDR3aa: CASSIGRRTSGSYEQYF
j_gene: TRBJ2-7; abundance: NA; v_gene: TRBV27; d_gene: NA; CDR3nt: TGTGCCAGCAGTTTAACTGGGTTCGGCGAGCAGTACTTC; CDR3aa: CASSLTGFGEQYF
j_gene: TRBJ1-6; abundance: NA; v_gene: TRBV3-1/TRBV3-2; d_gene: NA; CDR3nt: TGTGCCAGCAGCCAAGGTCTCACAGGGAGCTCCTATAATTCACCCCTCCACTTT; CDR3aa: CASSQGLTGSSYNSPLHF
j_gene: TRBJ1-2; abundance: NA; v_gene: TRBV7-2; d_gene: TRBD1; CDR3nt: TGTGCCAGCAGCTCGTCTCTCAGGGGGCTGAACTATGGCTACACCTTC; CDR3aa: CASSSSLRGLNYGYTF
j_gene: TRBJ2-5; abundance: once; v_gene: TRBV7-2; d_gene: TRBD1; CDR3nt: TGTGCCAGCAGCTTAGGGACAGGGCCAGTTGAAGGGACCCAGTACTTC; CDR3aa: CASSLGTGPVEGTQYF
j_gene: TRBJ2-1; abundance: NA; v_gene: TRBV19; d_gene: TRBD2; CDR3nt: TGTGCCAGCAGCCGCGGGGGGCGCTCCTACAATGAGCAGTTCTTC; CDR3aa: CASSRGGRSYNEQFF